The source of this TCR beta chain is a study of cytomegalovirus exposure and HLA in healthy donors. Unmatched junction bases numbered 6, after V lost 7 bases and J lost 1 base. CDR3 length: 13 amino acids. The germline V gene has CDR1 SQVTM and CDR2 ANQGSEA. PCR amplification relied on 60 Vbeta primers (plus 13 Jbeta primers). The protocol was immunoSEQ multiplex PCR, while the TCRdb copy is restricted to in-frame clones and leaves out a portion. Of about 120,000 clones in the sample, 77% were seen once. Study-wide findings and caveats: Only CMV serostatus was available as immune exposure information.

This clone showed up just a few times. Its matching antigen is unknown. Other DNA sequences within the sample encode an identical CDR3. The source is a human donor in good health. The source material was PBMCs. The chain has TRBV29-1 and TRBJ2-7; 8 nucleotides match TRBD1. Here the CDR3 DNA reads TGCAGCGGCGGACAGGGCACGTCCTACGAGCAGTACTTC. Amino acid sequence: CSGGQGTSYEQYF.